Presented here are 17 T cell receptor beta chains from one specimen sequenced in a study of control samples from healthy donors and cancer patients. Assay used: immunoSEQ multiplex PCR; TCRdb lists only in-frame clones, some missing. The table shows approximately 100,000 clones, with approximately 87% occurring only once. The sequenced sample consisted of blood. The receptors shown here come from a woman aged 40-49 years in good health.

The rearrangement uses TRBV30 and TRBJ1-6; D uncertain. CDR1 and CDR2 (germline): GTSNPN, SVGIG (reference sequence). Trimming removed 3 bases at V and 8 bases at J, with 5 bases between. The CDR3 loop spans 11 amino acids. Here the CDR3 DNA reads TGTGCCTGGAGGCGGGATTCACCCCTCCACTTT. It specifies CAWRRDSPLHF.

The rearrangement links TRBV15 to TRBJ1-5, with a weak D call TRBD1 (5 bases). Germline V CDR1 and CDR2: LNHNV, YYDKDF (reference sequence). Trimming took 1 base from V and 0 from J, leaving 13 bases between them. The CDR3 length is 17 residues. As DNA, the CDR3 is TGTGCCACCAGCAGAGGTCGGGGACGGTATAGCAATCAGCCCCAGCATTTT. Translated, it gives CATSRGRGRYSNQPQHF.

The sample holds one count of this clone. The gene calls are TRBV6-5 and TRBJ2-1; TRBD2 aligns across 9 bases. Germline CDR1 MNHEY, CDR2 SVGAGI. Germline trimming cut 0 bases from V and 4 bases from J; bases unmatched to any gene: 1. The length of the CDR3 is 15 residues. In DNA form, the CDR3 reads TGTGCCAGCAGTTACTCGCTAGCGGGATACAATGAGCAGTTCTTC. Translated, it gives CASSYSLAGYNEQFF.

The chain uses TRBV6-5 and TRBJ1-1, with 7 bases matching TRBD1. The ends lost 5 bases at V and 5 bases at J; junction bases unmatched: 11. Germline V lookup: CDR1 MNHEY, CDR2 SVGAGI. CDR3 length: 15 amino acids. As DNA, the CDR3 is TGTGCCAGCAGTCCCCGAAGACAGGGATGGACTGAAGCTTTCTTT. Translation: CASSPRRQGWTEAFF.

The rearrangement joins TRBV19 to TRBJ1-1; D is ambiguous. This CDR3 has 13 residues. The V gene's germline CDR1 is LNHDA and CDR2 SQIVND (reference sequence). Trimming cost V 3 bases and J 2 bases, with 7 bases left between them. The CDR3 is CASSIPTNTEAFF. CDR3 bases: TGTGCCAGTAGTATTCCAACCAACACTGAAGCTTTCTTT.

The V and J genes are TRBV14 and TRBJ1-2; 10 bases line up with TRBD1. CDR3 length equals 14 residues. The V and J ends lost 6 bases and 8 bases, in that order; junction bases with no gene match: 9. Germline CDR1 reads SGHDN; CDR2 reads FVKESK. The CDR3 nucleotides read TGTGCCAGCAGATCCGGGACAGGGGTGGGCGGCTACACCTTC. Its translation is CASRSGTGVGGYTF.

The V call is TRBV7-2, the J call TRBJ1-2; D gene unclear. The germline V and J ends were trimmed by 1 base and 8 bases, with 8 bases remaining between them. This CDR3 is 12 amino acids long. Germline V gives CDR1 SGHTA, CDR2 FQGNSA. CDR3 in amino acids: CASSLEARGYTF. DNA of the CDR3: TGTGCCAGCAGCTTAGAAGCGCGAGGCTACACCTTC.

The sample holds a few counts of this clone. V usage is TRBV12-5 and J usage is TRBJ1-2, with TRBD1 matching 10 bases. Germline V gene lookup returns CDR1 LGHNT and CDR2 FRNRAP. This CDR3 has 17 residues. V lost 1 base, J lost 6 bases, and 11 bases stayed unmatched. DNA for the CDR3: TGTGCTAGTGGTTTGGGCCTTCTGGACAGGGGGACAGATGGCTACACCTTC. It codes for CASGLGLLDRGTDGYTF.

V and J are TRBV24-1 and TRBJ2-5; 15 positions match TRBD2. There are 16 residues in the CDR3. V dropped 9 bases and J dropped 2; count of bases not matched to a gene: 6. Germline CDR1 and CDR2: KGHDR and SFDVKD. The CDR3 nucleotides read TGTGCCACCCAGGGACTAGCGGGGGGCTCACAAGAGACCCAGTACTTC. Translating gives CATQGLAGGSQETQYF.

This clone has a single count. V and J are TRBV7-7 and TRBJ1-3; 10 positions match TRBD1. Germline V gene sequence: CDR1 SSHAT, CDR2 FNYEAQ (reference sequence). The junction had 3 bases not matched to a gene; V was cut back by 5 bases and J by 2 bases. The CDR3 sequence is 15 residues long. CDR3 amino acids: CASSPGTGAGNTIYF. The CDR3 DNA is TGTGCCAGCAGCCCAGGGACAGGGGCTGGAAACACCATATATTTT.

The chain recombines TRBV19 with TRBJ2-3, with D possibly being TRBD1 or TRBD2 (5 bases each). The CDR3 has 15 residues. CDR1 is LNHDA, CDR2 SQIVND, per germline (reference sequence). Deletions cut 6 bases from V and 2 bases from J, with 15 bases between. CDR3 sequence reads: CASRRSGAPTDTQYF. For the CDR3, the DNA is TGTGCCAGTAGGCGGTCCGGGGCCCCCACAGATACGCAGTATTTT.

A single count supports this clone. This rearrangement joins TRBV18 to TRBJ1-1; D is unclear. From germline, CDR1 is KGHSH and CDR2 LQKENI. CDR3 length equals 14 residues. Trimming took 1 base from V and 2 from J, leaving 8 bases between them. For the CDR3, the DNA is TGTGCCAGCTCACCACGGAACGCTAACACTGAAGCTTTCTTT. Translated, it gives CASSPRNANTEAFF.

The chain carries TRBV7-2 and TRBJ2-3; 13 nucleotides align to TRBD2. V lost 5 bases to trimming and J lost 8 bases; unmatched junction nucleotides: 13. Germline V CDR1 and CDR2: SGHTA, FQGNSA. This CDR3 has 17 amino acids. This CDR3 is CASSLGLAGAGRVTQYF. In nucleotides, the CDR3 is TGTGCCAGCAGCCTAGGACTAGCGGGGGCCGGCCGGGTTACGCAGTATTTT.

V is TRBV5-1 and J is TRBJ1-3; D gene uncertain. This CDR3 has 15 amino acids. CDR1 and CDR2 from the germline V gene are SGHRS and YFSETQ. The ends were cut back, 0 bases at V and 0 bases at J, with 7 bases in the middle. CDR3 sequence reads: CASSLGQISGNTIYF. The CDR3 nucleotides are TGCGCCAGCAGCTTGGGGCAGATCTCTGGAAACACCATATATTTT.

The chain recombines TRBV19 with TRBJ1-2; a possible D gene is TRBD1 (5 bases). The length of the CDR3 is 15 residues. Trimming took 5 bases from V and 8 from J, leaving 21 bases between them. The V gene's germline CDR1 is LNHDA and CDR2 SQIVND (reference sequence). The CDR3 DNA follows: TGTGCCAGTAGTCCAATCGGGACGGGTGAGGGAGGCTACACCTTC. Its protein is CASSPIGTGEGGYTF.

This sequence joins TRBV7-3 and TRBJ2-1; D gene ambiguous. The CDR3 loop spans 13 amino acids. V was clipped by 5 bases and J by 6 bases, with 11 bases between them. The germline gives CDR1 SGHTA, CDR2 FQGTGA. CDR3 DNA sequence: TGTGCCAGCAGCGTACGCGCAGGCAATGAGCAGTTCTTC. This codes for CASSVRAGNEQFF.

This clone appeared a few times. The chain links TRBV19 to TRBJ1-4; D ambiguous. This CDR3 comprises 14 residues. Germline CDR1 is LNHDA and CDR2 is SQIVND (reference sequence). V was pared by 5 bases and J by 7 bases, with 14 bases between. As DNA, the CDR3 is TGTGCCAGTAGTTTCGGCCACGTGGCTGAAAAACTGTTTTTT. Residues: CASSFGHVAEKLFF.